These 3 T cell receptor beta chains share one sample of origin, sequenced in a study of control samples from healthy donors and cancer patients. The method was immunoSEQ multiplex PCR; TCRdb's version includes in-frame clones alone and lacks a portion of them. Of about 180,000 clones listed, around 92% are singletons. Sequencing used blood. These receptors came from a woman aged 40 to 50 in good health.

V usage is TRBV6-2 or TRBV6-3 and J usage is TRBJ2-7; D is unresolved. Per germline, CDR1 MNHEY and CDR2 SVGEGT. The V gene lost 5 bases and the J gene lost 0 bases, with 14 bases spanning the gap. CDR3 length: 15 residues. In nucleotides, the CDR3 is TGTGCCAGCAGTACCCCGAGACGGAGCTCCTACGAGCAGTACTTC. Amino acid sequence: CASSTPRRSSYEQYF.

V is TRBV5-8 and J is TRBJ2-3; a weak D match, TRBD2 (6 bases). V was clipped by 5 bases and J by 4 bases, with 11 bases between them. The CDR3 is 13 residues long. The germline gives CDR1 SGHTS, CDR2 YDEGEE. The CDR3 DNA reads TGTGCCAGCAGGAACCCGGGGGCAGATACGCAGTATTTT. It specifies CASRNPGADTQYF.

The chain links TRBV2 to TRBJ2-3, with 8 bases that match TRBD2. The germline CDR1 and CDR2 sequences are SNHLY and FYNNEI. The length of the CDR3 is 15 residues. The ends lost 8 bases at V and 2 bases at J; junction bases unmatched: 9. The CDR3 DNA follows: TGTGCCAGCGGCGGGGCGGGGGGCTTCACAGATACGCAGTATTTT. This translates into CASGGAGGFTDTQYF.